This T cell receptor (beta chain) was identified during a study of Graves' ophthalmopathy and Graves' hyperthyroidism. For the study at large: No treatment had been given when peripheral blood was collected at initial diagnosis. Study-wide points: Blood was where most expanded thyroid clonotypes above 0.001 frequency also turned up. In separating ophthalmopathy from stable hyperthyroidism, a 13-signature model achieved nearly 90% sensitivity and 81.08% specificity.

Germline CDR1 reads SGHTS; CDR2 reads YDEGEE. The CDR3 contains 15 residues. V lost 1 base and J lost 5; bases outside the gene matches: 4. Amplification from RNA transcripts yielded the TCR beta CDR3 regions. Second-round multiplex PCR came after a first-round RT-PCR that employed HTBI primers. In TCRdb, the multiplex PCR reads were re-called with MiXCR into one record per CDR3 protein. The repertoire holds more than 550,000 distinct CDR3 sequences, with more than 40% as singletons. Exclusion applied to patients with other autoimmune diseases, uncontrolled infections, pregnancy or lactation. There are a few counts of this clonotype. Its antigen remains unknown.

The rearrangement uses TRBV5-8 and TRBJ2-5, with 11 bases fitting TRBD2. The source material was peripheral blood. This clonotype was obtained from an adult man with Graves' ophthalmopathy. The CDR3 sequence is CASSLLGTSGETQYF. CDR3 DNA sequence: TGTGCCAGCAGCTTGTTGGGGACTAGCGGTGAGACCCAGTACTTC. The variable domain in full, completed from reference TRBV5-8 and TRBJ2-5, reads EAGVTQSPTHLIKTRGQQATLRCSPISGHTSVYWYQQALGLGLQFLLWYDEGEERNRGNFPPRFSGRQFPNYSSELNVNALELEDSALYLCASSLLGTSGETQYFGPGTRLLVL.